Sequencing of this T cell receptor beta chain was carried out in a study of blood T cells in healthy people across ages. This CDR3 is 16 amino acids long. CDR1 and CDR2 (germline): DFQATT, SNEGSKA (reference sequence). V trimming: 1 base; J trimming: 2 bases; junction bases outside the gene matches: 4. This clonotype was seen a handful of times. It was with a sample-barcoded 5' primer and a J-beta primer mix that a second PCR of roughly 7 to 12 cycles was run. One entry per CDR3 protein, called by TCRdb with MiXCR from the 5' RACE reads. The sample has 1.5 million to 2 million distinct CDR3 sequences, 28% seen once.

The origin of this receptor is a woman aged 25 to 45 in good health. The chain combines TRBV20-1 with TRBJ2-3; 12 nucleotides agree with TRBD2. The sequenced sample consisted of blood. As DNA, the CDR3 is TGCAGTGCTAGAGCAGGACTAGCGGGGATCACAGATACGCAGTATTTT. Encoded protein: CSARAGLAGITDTQYF.